This entry lists 32 T cell receptor beta chains sequenced from one sample in a study of blood T cell repertoires in COVID-19. The protocol was immunoSEQ multiplex PCR, while the TCRdb copy is restricted to in-frame clones and leaves out a portion. Of just under 300,000 clones listed, around 87% are singletons. Sequencing was performed on peripheral blood. The receptors derive from a man aged 65 to 85 with acute or convalescent COVID-19.

The count of this clone is one. The chain uses TRBV4-2 and TRBJ2-5; 13 nucleotides agree with TRBD2. The junction had 5 bases not matched to a gene; V was cut back by 2 bases and J by 5 bases. Germline CDR1 LGHNA, CDR2 YNFKEQ. The CDR3 totals 16 residues. In DNA form, the CDR3 reads TGTGCCAGCAGCCAACACGGACTAGCGGGGGATGAGACCCAGTACTTC. The encoded protein is CASSQHGLAGDETQYF.

The chain links TRBV7-9 to TRBJ2-3, with 8 positions matching TRBD1. The CDR3 is made up of 15 amino acids. The germline V gene has CDR1 SEHNR and CDR2 FQNEAQ (reference sequence). Trimming at V came to 4 bases and at J to 2 bases, leaving 5 bases not matched to a gene. Here the CDR3 DNA reads TGTGCCAGCAGCTCGACAGGGGACCCCACAGATACGCAGTATTTT. This gives the protein CASSSTGDPTDTQYF.

This clone was seen just once. V and J are TRBV5-4 and TRBJ2-5; TRBD2 matches 7 bases. V lost 3 bases and J lost 5; bases outside the gene matches: 7. Per the germline V gene, CDR1 is SGHNT and CDR2 is YYREEE (reference sequence). This CDR3 has 14 amino acids. The CDR3 nucleotides read TGTGCCAGCAGCTCCAAAGCGGGGTATGAGACCCAGTACTTC. It specifies CASSSKAGYETQYF.

The rearrangement uses TRBV11-2 and TRBJ2-1; D uncertain. V lost 3 bases, J lost 1 base, and 7 bases lay in between. Germline CDR1 is SGHAT and CDR2 is FQNNGV. The CDR3 runs to 14 residues. CDR3 DNA sequence: TGTGCCAGCAGCTTCCAGAAATCCTACAATGAGCAGTTCTTC. Encoded protein: CASSFQKSYNEQFF.

The chain carries TRBV6-5 and TRBJ1-4; 7 positions agree with TRBD1. The ends lost 6 bases at V and 7 bases at J; junction bases unmatched: 8. Germline-derived CDR1 and CDR2 are MNHEY and SVGAGI. The CDR3 has 14 amino acids. Written as DNA, the CDR3 is TGTGCCAGCAGCCATGACAGGGTCGGTGAAAAACTGTTTTTT. It codes for CASSHDRVGEKLFF.

The gene calls are TRBV18 and TRBJ2-3, with TRBD1 identical over 8 bases. The junction had 5 bases not matched to a gene; V was cut back by 3 bases and J by 3 bases. CDR3 size: 15 residues. CDR1 and CDR2 (germline): KGHSH, LQKENI. CDR3 bases: TGTGCCAGCTCACCTAGACAGGGGAGGACAGATACGCAGTATTTT. Its protein is CASSPRQGRTDTQYF.

As regards this clone: One junction end disagrees with the germline gene, perhaps due to a read error. The chain couples TRBV5-1 to TRBJ1-4; D uncertain. The CDR3 runs to 14 residues. In germline, CDR1 is SGHRS, CDR2 YFSETQ. The CDR3 nucleotides read TGCGCCAGCAGTTCCCGGGGATTAAATGACAAACTGTTTTTT. This gives the protein CASSSRGLNDKLFF.

V and J are TRBV9 and TRBJ1-1; D not resolved. The CDR3 is 16 residues long. Germline V gene sequence: CDR1 SGDLS, CDR2 YYNGEE. The V gene lost 0 bases and the J gene lost 3 bases, with 15 bases spanning the gap. The CDR3 DNA is TGTGCCAGCAGCGTAGCGGCAGTTCCGCGGGACACTGAAGCTTTCTTT. Its translation: CASSVAAVPRDTEAFF.

This clone was detected once. The J gene is TRBJ2-5, the V gene TRBV28, with 11 bases matching TRBD2. The V segment lost 2 bases and the J segment 5 bases; nucleotides outside the gene matches: 7. Looked up from germline, CDR1 is MDHEN and CDR2 is SYDVKM. This CDR3 spans 16 amino acids. CDR3 sequence: CASSLVAGGPGETQYF. CDR3 DNA sequence: TGTGCCAGCAGTTTAGTAGCGGGGGGGCCAGGGGAGACCCAGTACTTC. Variable domain in full (rest from reference TRBV28 and TRBJ2-5): DVKVTQSSRYLVKRTGEKVFLECVQDMDHENMFWYRQDPGLGLRLIYFSYDVKMKEKGDIPEGYSVSREKKERFSLILESASTNQTSMYLCASSLVAGGPGETQYFGPGTRLLVL.

The chain employs TRBV11-3 and TRBJ2-2; 7 bases are shared with TRBD2. CDR1 is SGHNT and CDR2 is YENEEA in the germline V gene. The CDR3 is 16 residues long. V lost 5 bases, J lost 0 bases, and 6 bases stayed unmatched. As DNA, the CDR3 is TGTGCCAGCAGCCGAGCGGGGCCCTCGAACACCGGGGAGCTGTTTTTT. Its translation: CASSRAGPSNTGELFF.

This clone was picked up one time. The chain links TRBV2 to TRBJ2-7; no definite D call. The CDR3 loop spans 13 amino acids. The V end lost 0 bases, the J end lost 6 bases, and 9 bases lay between the germline ends. Germline V gene sequence: CDR1 SNHLY, CDR2 FYNNEI. This CDR3 is CASSEAPGFEQYF. For the CDR3, the DNA is TGTGCCAGCAGTGAAGCGCCAGGTTTCGAGCAGTACTTC.

The gene calls are TRBV7-2 and TRBJ1-5, with 9 positions matching TRBD1. The CDR3 length is 15 residues. Germline loops: CDR1 SGHTA, CDR2 FQGNSA. Trimming took 4 bases from V and 7 from J; bases not matched to a gene: 8. The chain's CDR3 is CASSSNRGLGQPQHF. The CDR3 DNA reads TGTGCCAGCAGCTCCAACAGGGGGCTCGGCCAGCCCCAGCATTTT.

A few counts support this clone. The rearrangement joins TRBV7-5 to TRBJ2-1; TRBD2 is the table's D call, not checked against the DNA. TRBV7-5 is given as a pseudogene. The CDR3 is made up of 15 amino acids. As DNA, the CDR3 is TGTGTCAGAAGCTTAGAGGGACTAGTCCACAATGAGCAGTTCTTC. Its protein is CVRSLEGLVHNEQFF.

The rearrangement uses TRBV9 and TRBJ2-4; TRBD2 matches 10 bases. The V and J ends lost 3 bases and 5 bases, in that order; junction bases with no gene match: 11. There are 17 residues in the CDR3. Germline V gene sequence: CDR1 SGDLS, CDR2 YYNGEE. CDR3 region: CASSASSGGVGENIQYF. The CDR3, as DNA: TGTGCCAGCAGCGCCTCGAGCGGGGGGGTAGGGGAAAACATTCAGTACTTC.

The V and J genes are TRBV9 and TRBJ1-3; no clear D. Germline values: CDR1 SGDLS, CDR2 YYNGEE. The V gene lost 4 bases and the J gene lost 3 bases, with 20 bases spanning the gap. The CDR3 totals 17 residues. The CDR3: CASSLREPSYGGNTIYF. Here the CDR3 DNA reads TGTGCCAGCAGCTTACGGGAGCCCAGCTACGGTGGAAACACCATATATTTT.

The genes are TRBV3-1 (or the pseudogene TRBV3-2) and TRBJ2-1; tentative D call: TRBD2 (5 bases). Looked up from germline, CDR1 is LGHDT and CDR2 is YNNKEL (reference sequence). V was trimmed by 3 bases and J by 15 bases, leaving 21 bases between them. The CDR3 loop spans 14 amino acids. The CDR3 bases are TGTGCCAGCAGCCAGGACCCCGGGGAAAGTACGCGGTTCTTC. Protein product: CASSQDPGESTRFF.

The chain couples TRBV19 to TRBJ2-1; 7 positions agree with TRBD2. V trimming: 2 bases; J trimming: 5 bases; junction bases outside the gene matches: 6. This CDR3 has 15 amino acids. The germline V gene encodes CDR1 LNHDA and CDR2 SQIVND (reference sequence). CDR3 sequence: CASSIWPGRDNEQFF. DNA for the CDR3: TGTGCCAGTAGTATATGGCCAGGGAGGGACAATGAGCAGTTCTTC.

The chain's CDR3 is CASTSSTPGLAGGWNEQFF. For the CDR3, the DNA is TGTGCCAGCACCTCTTCAACTCCGGGACTAGCGGGAGGGTGGAATGAGCAGTTCTTC. This sequence joins TRBV28 and TRBJ2-1, with TRBD2 identical over 16 bases. Germline CDR1 and CDR2: MDHEN and SYDVKM. The V and J ends lost 7 bases and 7 bases, in that order; junction bases with no gene match: 16. The CDR3 has 19 amino acids.

This chain connects TRBV10-3 to TRBJ1-5; no reliable D call. Looked up from germline, CDR1 is ENHRY and CDR2 is SYGVKD. The CDR3 is made up of 15 amino acids. Trimming took off 2 bases at V and 4 bases at J, with 12 bases between the two ends. The CDR3 loop is CAISEDGGPNQPQHF. CDR3 bases: TGTGCCATCAGTGAGGATGGAGGCCCGAATCAGCCCCAGCATTTT.

The genes are TRBV5-1 and TRBJ2-3; tentatively, D is TRBD1 (5 bases). V was pared by 1 base and J by 5 bases, with 11 bases between. The CDR3 has 14 amino acids. Per the germline V gene, CDR1 is SGHRS and CDR2 is YFSETQ. The CDR3 coding sequence is TGCGCCAGCAGCTTGACGGCAGGGCAAGATACGCAGTATTTT. It codes for CASSLTAGQDTQYF. Full variable domain (remainder filled in from reference TRBV5-1 and TRBJ2-3): KAGVTQTPRYLIKTRGQQVTLSCSPISGHRSVSWYQQTPGQGLQFLFEYFSETQRNKGNFPGRFSGRQFSNSRSEMNVSTLELGDSALYLCASSLTAGQDTQYFGPGTRLTVL.

The V gene is TRBV5-6, the J gene TRBJ2-3; 11 nucleotides align to TRBD2. The CDR3 contains 18 residues. The germline V gene encodes CDR1 SGHDT and CDR2 YYEEEE. V was pared by 4 bases and J by 6 bases, with 16 bases of the junction left unmatched. The CDR3 region is CASSPRLAGRKRADTQYF. For the CDR3, the DNA is TGTGCCAGCAGCCCCAGACTAGCGGGGCGCAAACGGGCGGATACGCAGTATTTT.

The rearrangement links TRBV7-2 to TRBJ2-3, with a tentative D call TRBD1 (6 bases). Trimming shortened V by 5 bases and J by 5 bases, and 17 bases separated the two germline ends. The CDR3 extends over 15 amino acids. Germline lookup yields CDR1 SGHTA and CDR2 FQGNSA. The CDR3 here is CASSPQAGVEDTQYF. The CDR3 nucleotides are TGTGCCAGCAGCCCACAGGCAGGGGTGGAAGATACGCAGTATTTT. The full variable domain, with the rest looked up from reference TRBV7-2 and TRBJ2-3, is GAGVSQSPSNKVTEKGKDVELRCDPISGHTALYWYRQSLGQGLEFLIYFQGNSAPDKSGLPSDRFSAERTGGSVSTLTIQRTQQEDSAVYLCASSPQAGVEDTQYFGPGTRLTVL.

The gene calls are TRBV6-5 and TRBJ2-7, with TRBD2 identical over 8 bases. Germline values: CDR1 MNHEY, CDR2 SVGAGI. J gave up 3 bases and V 10 bases, and 8 bases lay outside the gene matches. CDR3 size: 13 residues. The CDR3 sequence is CATRAGGNYEQYF. Here the CDR3 DNA reads TGTGCCACCAGGGCGGGGGGTAACTACGAGCAGTACTTC.

The V and J genes are TRBV19 and TRBJ1-2; D is possibly TRBD1 (5 bases). This CDR3 region has 14 residues. V dropped 1 base and J dropped 5 bases, with 11 bases sitting between them. CDR1 LNHDA and CDR2 SQIVND come from the germline V gene (reference sequence). The CDR3 sequence: CASSIGQGRYGYTF. The CDR3 DNA is TGTGCCAGTAGTATAGGCCAGGGAAGATATGGCTACACCTTC.

The chain joins TRBV18 to TRBJ2-7, with D perhaps matching TRBD2 (5 bases). This CDR3 contains 13 residues. Germline CDR1 reads KGHSH; CDR2 reads LQKENI. Deletions cut 2 bases from V and 6 bases from J, with 11 bases between. The CDR3 loop reads CASSPGLAFEQYF. The CDR3, as DNA: TGTGCCAGCTCACCAGGACTCGCCTTCGAGCAGTACTTC.

This chain links TRBV27 with TRBJ2-7, with TRBD2 identical over 8 bases. Germline assignment: CDR1 MNHEY and CDR2 SMNVEV (reference sequence). Unmatched junction bases numbered 7, after V lost 3 bases and J lost 6 bases. CDR3 length: 14 residues. The CDR3 nucleotides are TGTGCCAGCAGTTTGTCAGCGGGAGTTGTCGAGCAGTACTTC. Translated: CASSLSAGVVEQYF.

The rearrangement joins TRBV9 to TRBJ2-1, with D tentatively TRBD2 (7 bases). Germline V CDR1 and CDR2: SGDLS, YYNGEE. The V and J ends lost 0 bases and 5 bases respectively, with 15 bases between them. CDR3 length: 16 amino acids. CDR3 coding DNA: TGTGCCAGCAGCGTAGAGGGGGGGAATTGGGACAATGAGCAGTTCTTC. Translation: CASSVEGGNWDNEQFF.

The chain carries TRBV6-1 and TRBJ2-5, with 12 positions matching TRBD1. Germline CDR1 MNHNS, CDR2 SASEGT. This CDR3 comprises 17 residues. V lost 4 bases and J lost 5; bases outside the gene matches: 11. In DNA form, the CDR3 reads TGTGCCAGCAGTGTACCCCTGGGGACAGGGGGCGTCGAGACCCAGTACTTC. Translating gives CASSVPLGTGGVETQYF.

The rearrangement joins TRBV20-1 to TRBJ1-2; D gene ambiguous. The germline V gene encodes CDR1 DFQATT and CDR2 SNEGSKA (reference sequence). With 3 bases removed from V and 9 bases from J, the gap between germline ends came to 17 bases. There are 13 residues in the CDR3. CDR3 amino acids: CSASQPNGMRYTF. The CDR3 DNA is TGCAGTGCTAGTCAACCCAACGGGATGCGCTACACCTTC.

The rearrangement joins TRBV2 to TRBJ1-3, with D possibly TRBD1 on 5 matching bases. CDR1 is SNHLY, CDR2 FYNNEI, per germline. The CDR3 extends over 14 amino acids. Between the trimmed V and J ends, which lost 6 bases and 2 bases, there was a span of 11 bases. For the CDR3, the DNA is TGTGCCAGCAGGGTAGGACACGCTGGAAACACCATATATTTT. It specifies CASRVGHAGNTIYF.

The table lists this clone with a few counts. This rearrangement joins TRBV19 to TRBJ1-5; D gene unclear. Germline-derived CDR1 and CDR2 are LNHDA and SQIVND (reference sequence). V lost 2 bases and J lost 2, with 10 bases in between. This CDR3 is 15 amino acids long. CDR3 residues: CASSIFVAGNQPQHF. DNA for the CDR3: TGTGCCAGTAGTATATTTGTAGCCGGCAATCAGCCCCAGCATTTT.

This clone was picked up a small number of times. The chain couples TRBV6-6 to TRBJ2-3, with TRBD1 matching 10 bases. J gave up 2 bases and V 5 bases, and 7 bases lay outside the gene matches. Germline V gene sequence: CDR1 MNHNY, CDR2 SVGAGI (reference sequence). CDR3 length: 16 residues. The CDR3 DNA reads TGTGCCAGCAGTCCGGGGACAGGGGCTATCACAGATACGCAGTATTTT. Its translation: CASSPGTGAITDTQYF.